Each of the 25 T cell receptor beta chains below was sequenced from the same sample in a study of cytomegalovirus exposure and HLA in healthy donors. The PCR ran on 60 Vbeta and 13 Jbeta primers. Sequencing was performed with immunoSEQ multiplex PCR; in TCRdb, only in-frame clones are kept and a portion is missing. The table records around 180,000 clones, roughly 70% of them present only once. The sample was PBMCs. The origin of the receptors is a girl aged 10 to 17 in good health and CMV-seronegative.

This chain links TRBV18 with TRBJ1-5; D is perhaps TRBD1 (6 bases). The germline V gene encodes CDR1 KGHSH and CDR2 LQKENI. Deletions cut 3 bases from V and 1 base from J, with 19 bases between. CDR3 size: 18 residues. The CDR3 DNA reads as TGTGCCAGCTCACCCACGGACAGAGGGACCCTGAGCAATCAGCCCCAGCATTTT. Protein sequence: CASSPTDRGTLSNQPQHF.

This clone has more than one count but fewer than ten. The J gene is TRBJ1-1, the V gene TRBV28, with D hard to call. The V and J ends lost 3 bases and 5 bases respectively, with 4 bases between them. This CDR3 region has 11 residues. Germline-derived CDR1 and CDR2 are MDHEN and SYDVKM. The CDR3 spells CASSLQTEAFF. The CDR3 bases are TGTGCCAGCAGTTTGCAGACTGAAGCTTTCTTT.

This clone was recorded only once. V and J are TRBV13 and TRBJ2-7; no definite D call. The CDR3 has 14 residues. The V gene's germline CDR1 is PRHDT and CDR2 FYEKMQ (reference sequence). V was shortened by 4 bases and J by 2 bases, with 12 bases between the two germline ends. This chain's CDR3 is CASSSSGKPYEQYF. Here the CDR3 DNA reads TGTGCCAGCAGCTCCTCAGGTAAACCCTACGAGCAGTACTTC. Variable domain in full (rest from reference TRBV13 and TRBJ2-7): AAGVIQSPRHLIKEKRETATLKCYPIPRHDTVYWYQQGPGQDPQFLISFYEKMQSDKGSIPDRFSAQQFSDYHSELNMSSLELGDSALYFCASSSSGKPYEQYFGPGTRLTVT.

The V gene is TRBV12-5, the J gene TRBJ2-5, with D unresolved. There are 13 residues in the CDR3. Trimming left V 0 bases short and J 5 bases short, with 7 bases between. Germline V CDR1 and CDR2: LGHNT, FRNRAP. The CDR3, as DNA: TGTGCTAGTGGTTTGGTTAGTTGGGAGACCCAGTACTTC. It encodes CASGLVSWETQYF.

In DNA, the CDR3 is TGCGCCAGCACAATCCAGGGGGCTCAAGAGACCCAGTACTTC. Translation: CASTIQGAQETQYF. The V call is TRBV5-1, the J call TRBJ2-5; 8 bases are shared with TRBD1. There are 14 residues in the CDR3. With V trimmed by 6 bases and J by 2 bases, 6 bases remained unmatched. The germline V gene has CDR1 SGHRS and CDR2 YFSETQ.

The V call is TRBV28, the J call TRBJ1-6, with 8 bases aligning to TRBD1. From germline, CDR1 is MDHEN and CDR2 SYDVKM. This CDR3 is 17 amino acids long. J gave up 2 bases and V 5 bases, and 8 bases lay outside the gene matches. DNA for the CDR3: TGTGCCAGCAGTCCTGGACAGGGCGGTACCTATAATTCACCCCTCCACTTT. As protein: CASSPGQGGTYNSPLHF.

The genes are TRBV5-4 and TRBJ1-3; 7 bases match TRBD1. The trim removed 0 bases at V and 4 bases at J, leaving 7 bases unmatched. The CDR3 has 16 residues. The germline CDR1 and CDR2 sequences are SGHNT and YYREEE (reference sequence). In DNA, the CDR3 is TGTGCCAGCAGCTTGGTCCAGGGGGTAGGAGGAAACACCATATATTTT. It translates to CASSLVQGVGGNTIYF.

This clone was picked up a small number of times. This chain links TRBV9 with TRBJ2-1; 7 bases are a match to TRBD2. V trimming: 0 bases; J trimming: 9 bases; junction bases outside the gene matches: 9. The length of the CDR3 is 15 residues. Germline-derived CDR1 and CDR2 are SGDLS and YYNGEE. CDR3 sequence: CASSVVSAGGSEQFF. The CDR3, as DNA: TGTGCCAGCAGCGTAGTGTCCGCCGGGGGGAGTGAGCAGTTCTTC.

This chain joins TRBV2 and TRBJ1-2; 7 nucleotides line up with TRBD1. Trimming took 6 bases from V and 8 from J; bases not matched to a gene: 12. The CDR3 totals 14 residues. Germline-derived CDR1 and CDR2 are SNHLY and FYNNEI. The CDR3 loop reads CASSGLTGSLGYTF. The CDR3 bases are TGTGCCAGCAGCGGATTGACAGGGTCCCTCGGCTACACCTTC.

The chain couples TRBV10-3 to TRBJ2-7; D unresolved. The CDR3 loop spans 14 amino acids. The germline V and J ends were trimmed by 0 bases and 1 base, with 7 bases remaining between them. Germline lookup yields CDR1 ENHRY and CDR2 SYGVKD. The CDR3 protein is CAISESGRSYEQYF. Written as DNA, the CDR3 is TGTGCCATCAGTGAGTCGGGCAGGTCCTACGAGCAGTACTTC.

J is TRBJ2-7 and V is TRBV5-6; weak D call: TRBD1 (5 bases). This CDR3 is built from 14 residues. CDR1 and CDR2 from the germline V gene are SGHDT and YYEEEE. V dropped 0 bases and J dropped 7 bases, with 14 bases sitting between them. The CDR3 loop is CASSLGTPLVEQYF. As DNA, the CDR3 is TGTGCCAGCAGCTTGGGGACACCCCTAGTAGAGCAGTACTTC.

This clone came up a few times. The rearrangement links TRBV7-9 to TRBJ2-1, with a weak D call TRBD2 (5 bases). The CDR3 extends over 13 amino acids. Per the germline V gene, CDR1 is SEHNR and CDR2 is FQNEAQ (reference sequence). V was cut by 2 bases and J by 6 bases, with 8 bases left in between. As DNA, the CDR3 is TGTGCCAGCAGCTTATTCGCGGGCAATGAGCAGTTCTTC. Translated: CASSLFAGNEQFF. The entire variable domain, with the rest obtained from reference TRBV7-9 and TRBJ2-1, is as follows: DTGVSQNPRHKITKRGQNVTFRCDPISEHNRLYWYRQTLGQGPEFLTYFQNEAQLEKSRLLSDRFSAERPKGSFSTLEIQRTEQGDSAMYLCASSLFAGNEQFFGPGTRLTVL.

This chain connects TRBV5-8 to TRBJ2-1; 11 positions agree with TRBD2. Per the germline V gene, CDR1 is SGHTS and CDR2 is YDEGEE. V shed 4 bases and J 6 bases; nucleotides not matched to a gene: 9. The CDR3 length is 16 residues. CDR3 in DNA: TGTGCCAGCAGCGCTGGGACTAGCGGAGAAAGCAATGAGCAGTTCTTC. Translated, it gives CASSAGTSGESNEQFF.

The chain's CDR3 is CASSLAGWPTDRLTNEQFF. DNA of the CDR3: TGTGCCAGCAGCTTAGCGGGGTGGCCTACGGACAGGCTCACCAATGAGCAGTTCTTC. The chain links TRBV7-9 to TRBJ2-1, with 7 bases identical to TRBD1. Losses at the gene ends were 0 bases for V and 6 bases for J; bases not matched to a gene: 17. Germline CDR1 SEHNR, CDR2 FQNEAQ (reference sequence). The CDR3 length is 19 residues.

This chain links TRBV19 with TRBJ1-1, with 9 positions matching TRBD1. Germline loops: CDR1 LNHDA, CDR2 SQIVND (reference sequence). This CDR3 is 14 amino acids long. J was trimmed by 1 base and V by 8 bases; bases with no gene match: 5. The CDR3, as DNA: TGTGCCAGTTATACAGGGGGCCGGAACACTGAAGCTTTCTTT. Amino acid sequence: CASYTGGRNTEAFF.

V and J are TRBV6-4 and TRBJ2-2, with 9 bases aligning to TRBD1. The CDR3 totals 17 residues. Germline lookup yields CDR1 MRHNA and CDR2 SNTAGT. J lost 0 bases, V lost 3 bases, and 5 bases had no gene match. CDR3 sequence: CASSESTGGANTGELFF. The CDR3 DNA sequence: TGTGCCAGCAGTGAATCTACAGGGGGCGCGAACACCGGGGAGCTGTTTTTT.

The rearrangement uses TRBV4-2 and TRBJ2-3; D remains unclear. The germline V and J ends were trimmed by 4 bases and 1 base, with 15 bases remaining between them. The germline V gene has CDR1 LGHNA and CDR2 YNFKEQ. CDR3 size: 16 residues. In nucleotides, the CDR3 is TGTGCCAGCAGCCTAGAAACCGTGGCAGGCACAGATACGCAGTATTTT. Translated, it gives CASSLETVAGTDTQYF.

The V call is TRBV2, the J call TRBJ1-2; 8 bases map to TRBD1. Germline trimming cut 4 bases from V and 3 bases from J; bases unmatched to any gene: 1. From germline, CDR1 is SNHLY and CDR2 FYNNEI. The CDR3 consists of 13 residues. The CDR3 reads CASSVDRDYGYTF. In DNA form, the CDR3 reads TGTGCCAGCAGTGTGGACAGGGACTATGGCTACACCTTC.

The chain links TRBV6-1 to TRBJ1-2; no clear D gene. Germline CDR1 reads MNHNS; CDR2 reads SASEGT. This CDR3 comprises 12 residues. The ends were cut back, 3 bases at V and 8 bases at J, with 10 bases in the middle. CDR3 bases: TGTGCCAGCAGTGAGAGGGTTGGAGGCTACACCTTC. Translating it yields CASSERVGGYTF.

CDR3 sequence: CASSLVSGKETQYF. Written as DNA, the CDR3 is TGTGCCAGCAGCTTAGTGTCCGGGAAAGAGACCCAGTACTTC. The rearrangement uses TRBV7-9 and TRBJ2-5; weak D call: TRBD2 (5 bases). The CDR3 covers 14 residues. Germline CDR1 is SEHNR and CDR2 is FQNEAQ (reference sequence). The V and J ends lost 1 base and 3 bases respectively, with 9 bases between them.

This clone was seen only a few times. The CDR3 DNA reads as TGTGCCTGGAGTTGGTCGGGAAGCGGAGCTGAAGCTTTCTTT. It yields the protein CAWSWSGSGAEAFF. V gene TRBV30 combines with J gene TRBJ1-1; D remains unclear. The CDR3 is 14 amino acids. Deletions cut 2 bases from V and 6 bases from J, with 16 bases between. The germline V gene encodes CDR1 GTSNPN and CDR2 SVGIG (reference sequence).

The J gene is TRBJ2-7, the V gene TRBV4-1; 8 bases match TRBD1. The CDR3 consists of 14 residues. Germline V lookup: CDR1 MGHRA, CDR2 YSYEKL. V trimming: 3 bases; J trimming: 3 bases; junction bases outside the gene matches: 4. The CDR3 loop is CASSQGTGVYEQYF. The CDR3 region has the DNA TGCGCCAGCAGCCAGGGGACAGGAGTCTACGAGCAGTACTTC.

This chain links TRBV19 with TRBJ1-5, with D uncertain. This CDR3 comprises 17 residues. The germline CDR1 and CDR2 sequences are LNHDA and SQIVND (reference sequence). Trimming removed 7 bases from V and 0 bases from J, with 19 bases in between. The CDR3 is CASNAAPGGNSNQPQHF. In DNA form, the CDR3 reads TGTGCCAGTAACGCAGCCCCTGGCGGTAATAGCAATCAGCCCCAGCATTTT.

This clone has a handful of counts. The V gene is TRBV18, the J gene TRBJ2-7; no clear D. This CDR3 has 13 residues. V was cut by 0 bases and J by 1 base, with 4 bases left in between. Germline CDR1 and CDR2: KGHSH and LQKENI. The CDR3 is CASSPPQSYEQYF. The CDR3 nucleotides read TGTGCCAGCTCACCACCACAGTCCTACGAGCAGTACTTC.

This clone has just a few counts. The V gene is TRBV9, the J gene TRBJ1-3; D gene unclear. Germline-derived CDR1 and CDR2 are SGDLS and YYNGEE. The V end was cut by 4 bases, the J end by 0 bases, with 5 bases between. The CDR3 length is 13 residues. Written as DNA, the CDR3 is TGTGCCAGCAGCCCAGGCTCTGGAAACACCATATATTTT. Residues: CASSPGSGNTIYF. The full variable domain, with the rest looked up from reference TRBV9 and TRBJ1-3, is DSGVTQTPKHLITATGQRVTLRCSPRSGDLSVYWYQQSLDQGLQFLIQYYNGEERAKGNILERFSAQQFPDLHSELNLSSLELGDSALYFCASSPGSGNTIYFGEGSWLTVV.